This T cell receptor (beta chain) was identified during a study of T-cell reconstitution after alpha-beta-depleted transplantation in children. General study points: T-cell counts and diversity at one year post-transplant came mainly from newly produced T cells.

TCRbeta library preparation incorporated unique molecular identifiers. TCRdb redid the calling of the PCR reads with MiXCR, one entry per CDR3 protein. Here the sample spans about 980,000 distinct CDR3 sequences, about 29% being singletons. CDR1 MNHNS and CDR2 SASEGT come from the germline V gene. CDR3 length: 13 amino acids. This clonotype was counted a few times. Its target is not known. The junction departs from the called germline gene at one end, perhaps through a read error. Material: PBMCs, mostly from graft donor cells, obtained 360 days after TCRalphabeta/CD19-depleted stem cell transplant. The TCR comes from a boy in the first two years of life who had a stem cell transplant for SCID, so the T cells may come from the graft donor. J is TRBJ1-5 and V is TRBV6-1; TRBD1 might be the D (5 bases). CDR3 DNA sequence: TGTGCCAGCAGCAAACAGAGGGGCCAGCTCCAGCATTTT. It yields the protein CASSKQRGQLQHF.